The T cell receptor beta chain under discussion was sequenced for a study of T cell changes during pregnancy in multiple sclerosis. The V and J ends lost 0 bases and 8 bases, in that order; junction bases with no gene match: 11. Per germline, CDR1 LNHNV and CDR2 YYDKDF (reference sequence). CDR3 length: 18 residues. Sequenced by immunoSEQ multiplex PCR; TCRdb stores in-frame clones only, minus some. The sample has 130,000 or so clones, 85% to 95% seen once. The sequencing here drew on peripheral blood, taken before pregnancy. V usage is TRBV15 and J usage is TRBJ2-1; the match to TRBD2 covers 12 bases. The sequence derives from a female donor with multiple sclerosis, enrolled in a pregnancy study. For the CDR3, the DNA is TGTGCCACCAGCAGAGATCGGGGCCCTAGCGGGGGGGTCCATGAGCAGTTCTTC. Translating gives CATSRDRGPSGGVHEQFF. The complete variable domain, with remaining parts taken from reference TRBV15 and TRBJ2-1, reads DAMVIQNPRYQVTQFGKPVTLSCSQTLNHNVMYWYQQKSSQAPKLLFHYYDKDFNNEADTPDNFQSRRPNTSFCFLDIRSPGLGDTAMYLCATSRDRGPSGGVHEQFFGPGTRLTVL.